The 16 T cell receptor beta chains in this list originate from one sample, sequenced in a study of cytomegalovirus exposure and HLA in healthy donors. PCR involved 60 Vbeta and 13 Jbeta primers. Sequencing used immunoSEQ multiplex PCR; TCRdb keeps in-frame clones, though not all of them. The sample consists of approximately 160,000 clones, about 75% of them appearing once. The sequencing sample was made of PBMCs. These TCRs come from a male donor in good health and CMV-seronegative.

The chain uses TRBV2 and TRBJ2-7, with 8 bases fitting TRBD1. CDR3 length equals 14 residues. CDR1 and CDR2 from the germline V gene are SNHLY and FYNNEI. Losses at the gene ends were 7 bases for V and 0 bases for J; bases not matched to a gene: 5. The CDR3 spells CASIRQGTSYEQYF. The CDR3 region has the DNA TGTGCCAGCATCCGACAGGGGACCTCCTACGAGCAGTACTTC. Full variable domain (rest looked up from reference TRBV2 and TRBJ2-7): EPEVTQTPSHQVTQMGQEVILRCVPISNHLYFYWYRQILGQKVEFLVSFYNNEISEKSEIFDDQFSVERPDGSNFTLKIRSTKLEDSAMYFCASIRQGTSYEQYFGPGTRLTVT.

This clone appeared a single time. The chain recombines TRBV6-1 with TRBJ1-5, with no clear D. Germline values: CDR1 MNHNS, CDR2 SASEGT. CDR3 length equals 13 residues. Trimming pared 8 bases from V and 2 bases from J, leaving 10 bases between. The CDR3 nucleotides read TGTGCCAGCCCTTGGGGAGGCAATCAGCCCCAGCATTTT. Translation: CASPWGGNQPQHF.

J is TRBJ2-7 and V is TRBV5-5, with 7 bases fitting TRBD2. The J segment lost 3 bases and the V segment lost 0 bases, leaving 3 bases of the junction unmatched. The CDR3 runs to 14 residues. The germline gives CDR1 SGHKS, CDR2 YYEKEE (reference sequence). CDR3 residues: CASSLVGGSYEQYF. The CDR3 DNA follows: TGTGCCAGCAGCTTGGTGGGCGGGAGCTACGAGCAGTACTTC.

The chain employs TRBV20-1 and TRBJ2-5; D not resolved. With 4 bases removed from V and 5 bases from J, the gap between germline ends came to 8 bases. Germline CDR1 DFQATT, CDR2 SNEGSKA (reference sequence). CDR3 length: 11 amino acids. CDR3 nucleotide sequence: TGCAGTGCTACCCCTCGGGAGACCCAGTACTTC. Translating gives CSATPRETQYF.

This chain uses TRBV19 with TRBJ2-5; 7 bases are shared with TRBD2. This CDR3 is built from 16 residues. Germline V gene lookup returns CDR1 LNHDA and CDR2 SQIVND (reference sequence). The J segment lost 2 bases and the V segment lost 3 bases, leaving 9 bases of the junction unmatched. CDR3 in DNA: TGTGCCAGTAGTATCACCTACGGGGGGACTCAAGAGACCCAGTACTTC. Protein: CASSITYGGTQETQYF.

The chain couples TRBV28 to TRBJ1-5, with D maybe TRBD1 (5 bases). CDR1 is MDHEN and CDR2 is SYDVKM in the germline V gene. V was shortened by 3 bases and J by 5 bases, with 11 bases between the two germline ends. This CDR3 spans 14 amino acids. The CDR3 DNA reads TGTGCCAGCAGTTTTTCAGGGTGGGATCAGCCCCAGCATTTT. It is translated as CASSFSGWDQPQHF.

Note on this clone: This sample also contains other DNA sequences that code for the same CDR3. The V gene is TRBV4-1, the J gene TRBJ2-7; 7 bases are a match to TRBD1. Per germline, CDR1 MGHRA and CDR2 YSYEKL. The CDR3 length is 13 residues. V gave up 4 bases and J gave up 4 bases; unmatched junction bases: 4. CDR3 amino acids: CASSLSTGYEQYF. The CDR3 DNA sequence: TGCGCCAGCAGCCTGTCGACAGGGTACGAGCAGTACTTC.

This clone has a handful of counts. The chain employs TRBV2 and TRBJ2-5; 9 bases match TRBD1. The V gene end was trimmed by 7 bases and the J gene end by 0 bases; junction bases not matched to a gene: 15. CDR3 size: 18 residues. CDR1 is SNHLY and CDR2 is FYNNEI in the germline V gene. In nucleotides, the CDR3 is TGTGCCAGCACAGGGAACTCTAAGACAGGGGGGCACCAAGAGACCCAGTACTTC. It is translated as CASTGNSKTGGHQETQYF.

The chain carries TRBV6-4 and TRBJ2-6, with a weak D call TRBD1 (6 bases). There are 17 residues in the CDR3. CDR1 and CDR2 from the germline V gene are MRHNA and SNTAGT. V lost 0 bases, J lost 1 base, and 10 bases lay in between. In DNA form, the CDR3 reads TGTGCCAGCAGTGACTCGGCAGGGACATCTGGGGCCAACGTCCTGACTTTC. Translating gives CASSDSAGTSGANVLTF.

The V and J genes are TRBV14 and TRBJ2-5; D might be TRBD2 (6 bases). Germline lookup yields CDR1 SGHDN and CDR2 FVKESK. Trimming left V 4 bases short and J 4 bases short, with 13 bases between. The CDR3 covers 14 residues. The CDR3, as DNA: TGTGCCAGCAGCCCGAAGGGACTTTTAGAGACCCAGTACTTC. It codes for CASSPKGLLETQYF.

The chain has TRBV5-1 and TRBJ2-7; unclear D gene. Looked up from germline, CDR1 is SGHRS and CDR2 is YFSETQ. Trimming left V 3 bases short and J 3 bases short, with 13 bases between. This CDR3 contains 14 residues. The CDR3 protein is CASSSPPRVYEQYF. In nucleotides, the CDR3 is TGCGCCAGCAGCTCCCCCCCCCGGGTCTACGAGCAGTACTTC.

Written as DNA, the CDR3 is TGTGCCAGCAGCTTAGATGGCGGGGCGATCTACAATGAGCAGTTCTTC. This gives the protein CASSLDGGAIYNEQFF. This sequence joins TRBV11-2 and TRBJ2-1; perhaps TRBD2 as D (6 bases). Germline V gene lookup returns CDR1 SGHAT and CDR2 FQNNGV. The CDR3 length is 16 residues. V was cut by 0 bases and J by 3 bases, with 12 bases left in between. The whole variable domain, remainder taken from reference TRBV11-2 and TRBJ2-1, is EAGVAQSPRYKIIEKRQSVAFWCNPISGHATLYWYQQILGQGPKLLIQFQNNGVVDDSQLPKDRFSAERLKGVDSTLKIQPAKLEDSAVYLCASSLDGGAIYNEQFFGPGTRLTVL.

In nucleotides, the CDR3 is TGTGCCAGCAGTAAACCAGGGTTCACGGAACGCGAGCAGTACTTC. It is translated as CASSKPGFTEREQYF. V gene TRBV27 combines with J gene TRBJ2-7; a weak D match, TRBD1 (5 bases). The germline gives CDR1 MNHEY, CDR2 SMNVEV (reference sequence). V lost 5 bases to trimming and J lost 6 bases, with 20 bases between them. This CDR3 has 15 residues.

The J gene is TRBJ1-3, the V gene TRBV5-4, with a weak D call TRBD1 (6 bases). Germline lookup yields CDR1 SGHNT and CDR2 YYREEE (reference sequence). Trimming removed 7 bases at V and 0 bases at J, with 8 bases between. This CDR3 spans 13 amino acids. Here the CDR3 DNA reads TGTGCCAGCTCACAGGGCTCTGGAAACACCATATATTTT. Amino acid sequence: CASSQGSGNTIYF.

There are many counts of this clone. The gene calls are TRBV28 and TRBJ1-5; D call uncertain. The CDR3 length is 13 residues. V lost 7 bases and J lost 5, with 12 bases in between. CDR1 MDHEN and CDR2 SYDVKM come from the germline V gene. The CDR3 loop reads CASIPQSDQPQHF. CDR3 DNA: TGTGCCAGCATACCCCAAAGCGATCAGCCCCAGCATTTT.

This clone has more than one count but fewer than ten. The CDR3 DNA sequence: TGTGCCAGCAGCTTGGGTCTAGCGGGAGATACGCAGTATTTT. This codes for CASSLGLAGDTQYF. V usage is TRBV5-4 and J usage is TRBJ2-3; TRBD2 aligns across 8 bases. CDR3 length equals 14 residues. V gave up 0 bases and J gave up 5 bases; unmatched junction bases: 2. Per germline, CDR1 SGHNT and CDR2 YYREEE (reference sequence). The variable domain in full, completed from reference TRBV5-4 and TRBJ2-3, reads ETGVTQSPTHLIKTRGQQVTLRCSSQSGHNTVSWYQQALGQGPQFIFQYYREEENGRGNFPPRFSGLQFPNYSSELNVNALELDDSALYLCASSLGLAGDTQYFGPGTRLTVL.